The 20 T cell receptor beta chains given below trace back to one sample, sequenced in a study of relationships among human T cell subsets. TCR alpha and beta CDR3s were amplified from mRNA by semiquantitative ARM-PCR. In ARM-PCR, communal superprimers followed tagged nested gene-specific primers for exponential amplification. A single record per CDR3 protein comes from TCRdb applying MiXCR to the multiplex PCR reads. The sample shows approximately 7,300 distinct CDR3 sequences, approximately 70% of them seen only once. Pooled CD4+ and CD8+ T cells were bead-selected with anti-CD45RA to get naive and transitional cells. Sequencing was done on a sample of naive and transitional (CD45RA+) T cells sorted from blood. The receptor source for this set is a man aged 40-49 years in good health.

J is TRBJ1-2 and V is TRBV29-1, with D perhaps matching TRBD1 (6 bases). The CDR3 is 11 amino acids. Germline assignment: CDR1 SQVTM and CDR2 ANQGSEA. Trimming stripped 4 bases from V and 8 bases from J, with 11 bases between. The CDR3 nucleotides are TGCAGCGTTGGAGGGGGACGGGGCTACACCTTC. It encodes CSVGGGRGYTF.

The genes are TRBV4-1 and TRBJ2-2; tentative D call: TRBD2 (5 bases). The germline V and J ends were trimmed by 0 bases and 0 bases, with 8 bases remaining between them. CDR3 length: 16 residues. The germline CDR1 and CDR2 sequences are MGHRA and YSYEKL. The chain's CDR3 is CASSQDGLPNTGELFF. CDR3 nucleotide sequence: TGCGCCAGCAGCCAAGATGGACTTCCGAACACCGGGGAGCTGTTTTTT.

The gene calls are TRBV20-1 and TRBJ2-1; D is unclear. Trimming removed 6 bases at V and 7 bases at J, with 10 bases between. The CDR3 is 11 residues long. Germline CDR1 is DFQATT and CDR2 is SNEGSKA (reference sequence). CDR3 bases: TGCAGTGCGGATACCTCAAATGAGCAGTTCTTC. This translates into CSADTSNEQFF.

This clonotype was observed a handful of times. This sequence joins TRBV5-1 and TRBJ2-1; a weak D match, TRBD2 (6 bases). The CDR3 spans 12 residues. V lost 1 base and J lost 10, with 9 bases in between. CDR1 and CDR2 (germline): SGHRS, YFSETQ. CDR3 DNA sequence: TGCGCCAGCAGCTTGCCCCGGGGGGAGCAGTTCTTC. Residues: CASSLPRGEQFF.

By frequency in the sample, this clonotype is medium-sized. The chain links TRBV6-4 to TRBJ2-1; D ambiguous. The CDR3 consists of 14 residues. Looked up from germline, CDR1 is MRHNA and CDR2 is SNTAGT. The V gene lost 4 bases and the J gene lost 8 bases, with 15 bases spanning the gap. CDR3 in amino acids: CASSAGTATDEQFF. The CDR3 region has the DNA TGTGCCAGCAGTGCAGGTACCGCCACCGATGAGCAGTTCTTC.

The rearrangement uses TRBV4-1 and TRBJ2-4; D uncertain. Germline CDR1 MGHRA, CDR2 YSYEKL. V was cut by 1 base and J by 5 bases, with 12 bases left in between. The CDR3 loop spans 15 amino acids. The CDR3 DNA reads as TGCGCCAGCAGCCAAGTTGGAACTAAAGAAAACATTCAGTACTTC. As protein: CASSQVGTKENIQYF.

A remark on this clonotype: This clone may be a read error of a much larger clone one base away. The chain links TRBV3-1 to TRBJ2-5; 14 bases agree with TRBD2. This CDR3 region has 13 residues. From germline, CDR1 is LGHDT and CDR2 YNNKEL (reference sequence). The CDR3 coding sequence is TGTGCCAGCAACCAAGGGACTAGCGGGGGCTCGGACTTC. Translated, it gives CASNQGTSGGSDF.

This clonotype has only a few counts. This chain joins TRBV11-2 and TRBJ2-7; D possibly uses TRBD1 or TRBD2 (7 bases each). The CDR3 contains 14 residues. V was cut by 5 bases and J by 5 bases, with 16 bases left in between. Germline values: CDR1 SGHAT, CDR2 FQNNGV. The CDR3 is CASSPGGAGHEQYF. The CDR3, as DNA: TGTGCCAGCAGCCCAGGGGGGGCCGGCCACGAGCAGTACTTC.

This clonotype came up once. The genes are TRBV1 and TRBJ1-2; the D call in the table, TRBD1, was not verified against the DNA. TRBV1 is an annotated pseudogene. The CDR3 runs 17 residues. The CDR3 reads CTSSQERTGPNTYGYTF. As DNA, the CDR3 is TGCACCAGCAGCCAAGAACGAACAGGACCTAATACCTATGGCTACACCTTC.

The CDR3 DNA reads TGTGCCAGCAGCGCGAGGGACACAAGTGGAGGATATAGCAATCAGCCCCAGCATTTT. As protein: CASSARDTSGGYSNQPQHF. The V call is TRBV7-8, the J call TRBJ1-5, with D possibly TRBD1 on 6 matching bases. Trimming took off 5 bases at V and 0 bases at J, with 23 bases between the two ends. Germline CDR1 and CDR2: SGHVS and FQNEAQ. CDR3 length equals 19 residues.

V gene TRBV19 combines with J gene TRBJ1-2; 7 bases agree with TRBD1. The CDR3 totals 14 residues. Germline lookup yields CDR1 LNHDA and CDR2 SQIVND (reference sequence). Trimming at V came to 1 base and at J to 4 bases, leaving 3 bases not matched to a gene. The CDR3 protein is CASSIGGQTYGYTF. The DNA of the CDR3 is TGTGCCAGTAGTATAGGGGGACAGACCTATGGCTACACCTTC.

The chain has TRBV25-1 and TRBJ2-7; no clear D gene. Germline V gene lookup returns CDR1 MGHDK and CDR2 SYGVNS. CDR3 length: 11 residues. For the CDR3, the DNA is TGTGCTGCAAGGCTTGGCGCCTCCCTATACTTC. It encodes CAARLGASLYF.

By its share, this clonotype is medium-sized (0.01 to 0.1%). CDR3 amino acids: CASSLLETSGDEQFF. The CDR3 bases are TGTGCCAGCAGTTTATTGGAGACTAGCGGCGATGAGCAGTTCTTC. This chain joins TRBV28 and TRBJ2-1, with 9 bases matching TRBD2. V was clipped by 1 base and J by 8 bases; unmatched bases: 6. Germline lookup yields CDR1 MDHEN and CDR2 SYDVKM. The CDR3 is made up of 15 amino acids.

This clonotype was counted only a few times. The rearrangement joins TRBV27 to TRBJ2-7, with D tentatively TRBD1 (6 bases). Trimming took 2 bases from V and 0 from J, leaving 11 bases between them. Germline CDR1 is MNHEY and CDR2 is SMNVEV (reference sequence). This CDR3 comprises 15 residues. CDR3 amino acids: CASSLTPTGSYEQYF. In DNA form, the CDR3 reads TGTGCCAGCAGTTTAACCCCGACAGGCTCCTACGAGCAGTACTTC.

CDR3 in DNA: TGCGCCAGCAGCTTGTGGGCTAGCGGGGCCTCCTACGAGCAGTACTTC. As protein: CASSLWASGASYEQYF. The chain carries TRBV5-1 and TRBJ2-7; 9 bases match TRBD2. The CDR3 spans 16 residues. V was pared by 1 base and J by 0 bases, with 5 bases of the junction left unmatched. The V gene's germline CDR1 is SGHRS and CDR2 YFSETQ.

This clonotype is a singleton in its sample. The chain uses TRBV6-2 or TRBV6-3 and TRBJ1-5; D gene ambiguous. With 11 bases removed from V and 7 bases from J, the gap between germline ends came to 21 bases. This CDR3 contains 14 residues. Germline V CDR1 and CDR2: MNHEY, SVGEGT. The CDR3 DNA reads TGTGCCGGATCCGGCTCAGGTGGAGGACAGCCCCAGCATTTT. This sequence encodes CAGSGSGGGQPQHF.

The chain joins TRBV29-1 to TRBJ1-1; 10 bases are a match to TRBD1. There are 13 residues in the CDR3. Germline CDR1 SQVTM, CDR2 ANQGSEA. V lost 5 bases and J lost 5; bases outside the gene matches: 5. CDR3 amino acids: CSVTAGQGTEAFF. Written as DNA, the CDR3 is TGCAGCGTTACCGCGGGACAGGGGACTGAAGCTTTCTTT.

The chain recombines TRBV6-6 with TRBJ2-5; 13 nucleotides agree with TRBD2. J gave up 4 bases and V 7 bases, and 15 bases lay outside the gene matches. The CDR3 has 18 amino acids. The germline gives CDR1 MNHNY, CDR2 SVGAGI (reference sequence). CDR3 bases: TGTGCCAGCACCATCAGCGGACTAGCGGGAGTGGCAAGAGAGACCCAGTACTTC. This encodes CASTISGLAGVARETQYF.

The J gene is TRBJ2-7, the V gene TRBV20-1; a weak D match, TRBD1 (6 bases). The CDR3 loop spans 13 amino acids. The germline V gene has CDR1 DFQATT and CDR2 SNEGSKA (reference sequence). The V gene lost 5 bases and the J gene lost 2 bases, with 13 bases spanning the gap. The CDR3 region is CSALRDMPYEQYF. The DNA for the CDR3 is TGCAGTGCTCTCCGGGACATGCCCTACGAGCAGTACTTC.

The chain combines TRBV5-1 with TRBJ2-1; the D gene is possibly TRBD1 (5 bases). V lost 0 bases to trimming and J lost 7 bases, with 14 bases between them. The germline gives CDR1 SGHRS, CDR2 YFSETQ. The CDR3 is made up of 15 amino acids. CDR3 DNA: TGCGCCAGCAGCTTGGTCACAGGACCAGGGAATGAGCAGTTCTTC. Translated: CASSLVTGPGNEQFF.